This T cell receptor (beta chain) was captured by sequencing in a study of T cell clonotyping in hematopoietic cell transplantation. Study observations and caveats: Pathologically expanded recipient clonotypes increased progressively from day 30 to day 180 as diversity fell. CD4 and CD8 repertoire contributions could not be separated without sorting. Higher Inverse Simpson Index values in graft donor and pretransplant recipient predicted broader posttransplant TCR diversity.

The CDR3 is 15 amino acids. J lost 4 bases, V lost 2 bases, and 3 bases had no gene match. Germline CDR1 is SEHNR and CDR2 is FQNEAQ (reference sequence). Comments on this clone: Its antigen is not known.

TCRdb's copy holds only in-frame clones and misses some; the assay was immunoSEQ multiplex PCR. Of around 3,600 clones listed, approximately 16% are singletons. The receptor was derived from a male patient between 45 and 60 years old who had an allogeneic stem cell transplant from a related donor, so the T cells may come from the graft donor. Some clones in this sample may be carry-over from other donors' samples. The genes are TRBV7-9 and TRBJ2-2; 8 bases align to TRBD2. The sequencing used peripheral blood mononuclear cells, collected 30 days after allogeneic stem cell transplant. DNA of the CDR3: TGTGCCAGCAGCTTATATCGGGGGGGCACCGGGGAGCTGTTTTTT. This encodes CASSLYRGGTGELFF.